Following are 30 T cell receptor beta chains from one sample sequenced in a study of beta chain features in type 1 diabetes. Investigators reverse transcribed all isolated RNA, so they sequenced expressed TCRB transcripts. The method was immunoSEQ multiplex PCR; TCRdb's version includes in-frame clones alone and lacks a portion of them. The sample carries approximately 380,000 clones, more than 13% recorded once. Sequences were obtained from naive CD4+ T cells from blood. The origin of the receptors is a woman aged 18-35 years in good health.

This clone has more than one count but fewer than ten. The CDR3 loop reads CAWSPSGVNGYTF. In DNA form, the CDR3 reads TGTGCCTGGAGTCCCTCGGGAGTTAATGGCTACACCTTC. The V gene is TRBV30, the J gene TRBJ1-2, with D unresolved. CDR1 is GTSNPN, CDR2 SVGIG, per germline (reference sequence). Trimming removed 2 bases from V and 6 bases from J, with 13 bases in between. CDR3 length equals 13 residues.

This rearrangement joins TRBV18 to TRBJ2-3; 10 positions agree with TRBD2. The CDR3 extends over 15 amino acids. With V trimmed by 0 bases and J by 3 bases, 0 bases remained unmatched. The V gene's germline CDR1 is KGHSH and CDR2 LQKENI. This CDR3 is CASSPPTSGTDTQYF. DNA of the CDR3: TGTGCCAGCTCACCACCGACTAGCGGGACAGATACGCAGTATTTT.

This clone has more than one count but fewer than ten. The V call is TRBV28, the J call TRBJ2-6, with 7 bases aligning to TRBD1. The CDR3 is made up of 14 amino acids. Germline trimming cut 6 bases from V and 1 base from J; bases unmatched to any gene: 0. Germline V gene sequence: CDR1 MDHEN, CDR2 SYDVKM. The CDR3, as DNA: TGTGCCAGCAGGACAGGGTCTGGGGCCAACGTCCTGACTTTC. Encoded protein: CASRTGSGANVLTF. The variable domain in full, completed from reference TRBV28 and TRBJ2-6, reads DVKVTQSSRYLVKRTGEKVFLECVQDMDHENMFWYRQDPGLGLRLIYFSYDVKMKEKGDIPEGYSVSREKKERFSLILESASTNQTSMYLCASRTGSGANVLTFGAGSRLTVL.

This chain uses TRBV29-1 with TRBJ2-7; 8 nucleotides match TRBD2. Trimming took 7 bases from V and 3 from J; bases not matched to a gene: 8. CDR3 size: 13 residues. The V gene's germline CDR1 is SQVTM and CDR2 ANQGSEA. The CDR3 sequence: CSAGTRSNYEQYF. The CDR3 DNA is TGCAGCGCCGGGACTAGATCAAACTACGAGCAGTACTTC.

The chain is built from TRBV10-3 and TRBJ2-7; 10 nucleotides match TRBD2. The CDR3 is made up of 14 amino acids. Unmatched junction bases numbered 2, after V lost 6 bases and J lost 0 bases. The V gene's germline CDR1 is ENHRY and CDR2 SYGVKD. The CDR3 loop is CAISPSGSSYEQYF. CDR3 sequence (DNA): TGTGCCATCAGCCCTAGCGGGAGCTCCTACGAGCAGTACTTC.

The chain joins TRBV18 to TRBJ2-1, with 10 bases identical to TRBD1. CDR1 and CDR2 from the germline V gene are KGHSH and LQKENI. This CDR3 is built from 17 residues. V was pared by 3 bases and J by 7 bases, with 12 bases of the junction left unmatched. The CDR3 sequence is CASSPHTPGQGTNEQFF. The CDR3 DNA is TGTGCCAGCTCACCCCATACCCCGGGACAGGGGACGAATGAGCAGTTCTTC.

This clone was seen more than once but under ten times. The chain links TRBV28 to TRBJ2-1; 11 bases align to TRBD2. The V and J ends lost 5 bases and 0 bases, in that order; junction bases with no gene match: 12. Looked up from germline, CDR1 is MDHEN and CDR2 is SYDVKM. CDR3 length: 19 amino acids. The CDR3 bases are TGTGCCAGCAGTCCTCCCCCCGGGACTAGCGGAAGCTCCTACAATGAGCAGTTCTTC. This translates into CASSPPPGTSGSSYNEQFF.

The V gene is TRBV5-4, the J gene TRBJ2-7, with 7 bases identical to TRBD1. Germline-derived CDR1 and CDR2 are SGHNT and YYREEE (reference sequence). The V gene end was trimmed by 0 bases and the J gene end by 3 bases; junction bases not matched to a gene: 9. The CDR3 extends over 16 amino acids. CDR3 in DNA: TGTGCCAGCAGCTTGGCCGGGGACAGTCACTTCTACGAGCAGTACTTC. This translates into CASSLAGDSHFYEQYF.

In this sample, this clone turned up a few times. The V gene is TRBV25-1, the J gene TRBJ2-1; TRBD2 might be the D (6 bases). Germline V gene lookup returns CDR1 MGHDK and CDR2 SYGVNS. CDR3 length: 16 residues. V gave up 5 bases and J gave up 5 bases, with 19 bases separating them. The CDR3 bases are TGTGCCAGCAGTTCTTTTTCCGGGACTCTTCACAATGAGCAGTTCTTC. Its translation: CASSSFSGTLHNEQFF.

The V gene is TRBV7-9, the J gene TRBJ2-7; D remains unclear. Germline assignment: CDR1 SEHNR and CDR2 FQNEAQ (reference sequence). The CDR3 covers 11 residues. The ends were cut back, 4 bases at V and 9 bases at J, with 10 bases in the middle. CDR3 in amino acids: CASSSSSGQYF. In DNA form, the CDR3 reads TGTGCCAGCAGCTCCTCGTCGGGGCAGTACTTC.

J is TRBJ2-7 and V is TRBV28; D is uncertain. Deletions cut 3 bases from V and 3 bases from J, with 18 bases between. The CDR3 spans 16 residues. Germline CDR1 and CDR2: MDHEN and SYDVKM. CDR3 nucleotides: TGTGCCAGCAGTTTGGGCCAGACCGAAAGTCACTACGAGCAGTACTTC. Its protein product is CASSLGQTESHYEQYF.

The rearrangement uses TRBV7-3 and TRBJ2-3, with 7 bases that match TRBD2. Per germline, CDR1 SGHTA and CDR2 FQGTGA. The CDR3 runs to 13 residues. Trimming took 3 bases from V and 6 from J; bases not matched to a gene: 3. The CDR3 is CASSLAGVDTQYF. The CDR3 region has the DNA TGTGCCAGCAGCTTGGCGGGAGTGGATACGCAGTATTTT.

This clone occurred a few times. The rearrangement links TRBV5-1 to TRBJ2-7; D is unresolved. CDR1 and CDR2 (germline): SGHRS, YFSETQ. The CDR3 loop spans 12 amino acids. Trimming cost V 4 bases and J 4 bases, with 9 bases left between them. The CDR3 DNA is TGCGCCAGCAGCCCTGACTTATACGAGCAGTACTTC. Translated: CASSPDLYEQYF.

This clone was seen only a few times. V is TRBV7-6 and J is TRBJ2-7; TRBD1 might be the D (7 bases). Germline loops: CDR1 SGHVS, CDR2 FNYEAQ. Trimming took 2 bases from V and 0 from J, leaving 11 bases between them. The CDR3 runs to 15 residues. The DNA of the CDR3 is TGTGCCAGCAGCTTATGGCAGGGGGGCTCCTACGAGCAGTACTTC. Its protein is CASSLWQGGSYEQYF.

There are a few counts of this clone. The chain links TRBV28 to TRBJ2-7; no definite D call. CDR3 size: 13 residues. The germline CDR1 and CDR2 sequences are MDHEN and SYDVKM. V was cut by 5 bases and J by 4 bases, with 12 bases left in between. CDR3 bases: TGTGCCAGCAGTGCCGGAGCAACTTACGAGCAGTACTTC. Translating it yields CASSAGATYEQYF. Looking up the rest from reference TRBV28 and TRBJ2-7 gives the full variable domain: DVKVTQSSRYLVKRTGEKVFLECVQDMDHENMFWYRQDPGLGLRLIYFSYDVKMKEKGDIPEGYSVSREKKERFSLILESASTNQTSMYLCASSAGATYEQYFGPGTRLTVT.

This clone has only a few counts. The chain couples TRBV7-6 to TRBJ2-7, with D unclear. V was pared by 2 bases and J by 1 base, with 9 bases between. This CDR3 is built from 14 residues. Germline V gives CDR1 SGHVS, CDR2 FNYEAQ. The CDR3 region is CASSLRGGSYEQYF. The CDR3 DNA reads TGTGCCAGCAGCTTACGAGGCGGTTCCTACGAGCAGTACTTC. Using reference TRBV7-6 and TRBJ2-7 for the parts outside the CDR3, the full variable domain is GAGVSQSPRYKVTKRGQDVALRCDPISGHVSLYWYRQALGQGPEFLTYFNYEAQQDKSGLPNDRFSAERPEGSISTLTIQRTEQRDSAMYRCASSLRGGSYEQYFGPGTRLTVT.

The V gene is TRBV14, the J gene TRBJ2-5; maybe TRBD1 (5 bases). The germline CDR1 and CDR2 sequences are SGHDN and FVKESK. The CDR3 runs 13 residues. Trimming pared 3 bases from V and 7 bases from J, leaving 12 bases between. The CDR3 loop reads CASSHVTVGTQYF. The CDR3 nucleotides are TGTGCCAGCAGCCATGTGACAGTGGGGACCCAGTACTTC.

The gene calls are TRBV2 and TRBJ2-1; the D gene is possibly TRBD2 (6 bases). V lost 8 bases to trimming and J lost 10 bases, with 21 bases between them. Germline CDR1 and CDR2: SNHLY and FYNNEI. The CDR3 is 14 residues long. Written as DNA, the CDR3 is TGTGCCAGCCTTCTGACTAGTCCCCTGGGGGAGCAGTTCTTC. Protein product: CASLLTSPLGEQFF.

This clone turned up a few times. This chain joins TRBV7-2 and TRBJ2-1; 8 bases are shared with TRBD2. This CDR3 has 16 residues. V was pared by 0 bases and J by 2 bases, with 3 bases of the junction left unmatched. Germline loops: CDR1 SGHTA, CDR2 FQGNSA. The CDR3: CASSLATSGAYNEQFF. As DNA, the CDR3 is TGTGCCAGCAGCTTAGCTACTAGCGGCGCCTACAATGAGCAGTTCTTC.

This clone was detected only a few times. V usage is TRBV4-2 and J usage is TRBJ2-1; D call uncertain. The germline V gene has CDR1 LGHNA and CDR2 YNFKEQ. The CDR3 length is 13 residues. V gave up 4 bases and J gave up 7 bases, with 11 bases separating them. CDR3 in amino acids: CASSRNRRNEQFF. The DNA for the CDR3 is TGTGCCAGCAGCCGAAACCGTAGAAATGAGCAGTTCTTC.

This clone was recorded only once. The chain is built from TRBV28 and TRBJ2-1; 9 bases are a match to TRBD2. With V trimmed by 4 bases and J by 6 bases, 13 bases remained unmatched. The CDR3 is 17 amino acids. The germline CDR1 and CDR2 sequences are MDHEN and SYDVKM. This chain's CDR3 is CASSYQGGRATGNEQFF. CDR3 coding DNA: TGTGCCAGCAGTTACCAGGGCGGGAGGGCCACGGGCAATGAGCAGTTCTTC.

Only a few counts were recorded for this clone. The V and J genes are TRBV19 and TRBJ2-1, with 8 bases aligning to TRBD1. CDR1 LNHDA and CDR2 SQIVND come from the germline V gene (reference sequence). The CDR3 totals 15 residues. Trimming cost V 2 bases and J 4 bases; bases outside gene matches: 4. The CDR3 DNA reads TGTGCCAGTAGTATAATGGGGACAGGTTACAATGAGCAGTTCTTC. Translating it yields CASSIMGTGYNEQFF.

In its sample, this clone was seen a few times. The chain employs TRBV4-2 and TRBJ2-1; TRBD2 matches 12 bases. The germline V gene has CDR1 LGHNA and CDR2 YNFKEQ. V trimming: 0 bases; J trimming: 0 bases; junction bases outside the gene matches: 6. The CDR3 consists of 19 residues. Here the CDR3 reads CASSQDLRTSGISYNEQFF. CDR3 nucleotides: TGTGCCAGCAGCCAAGATCTTAGGACTAGCGGGATCTCCTACAATGAGCAGTTCTTC.

This chain uses TRBV15 with TRBJ1-2; 11 bases line up with TRBD1. Trimming took 0 bases from V and 0 from J; bases not matched to a gene: 9. CDR3 size: 19 residues. Per germline, CDR1 LNHNV and CDR2 YYDKDF (reference sequence). CDR3 bases: TGTGCCACCAGCAGAGATTTAGGGACAGGGGGACCTACTAACTATGGCTACACCTTC. Protein product: CATSRDLGTGGPTNYGYTF.

The chain has TRBV7-3 and TRBJ1-1, with D unresolved. Trimming shortened V by 5 bases and J by 2 bases, and 9 bases separated the two germline ends. The CDR3 is 13 residues long. The germline CDR1 and CDR2 sequences are SGHTA and FQGTGA. The CDR3 DNA reads TGTGCCAGCAGCCCCCAGGAAAACACTGAAGCTTTCTTT. This sequence encodes CASSPQENTEAFF.

The rearrangement links TRBV7-2 to TRBJ2-6, with 7 bases that match TRBD2. The CDR3 runs 18 residues. Per the germline V gene, CDR1 is SGHTA and CDR2 is FQGNSA. Trimming removed 1 base from V and 2 bases from J; junction bases left unmatched: 8. The CDR3, as DNA: TGTGCCAGCAGCTTAGTGCGTGGGAGGGAGACTGGGGCCAACGTCCTGACTTTC. Its translation is CASSLVRGRETGANVLTF. Using reference TRBV7-2 and TRBJ2-6 for the parts outside the CDR3, the full variable domain is GAGVSQSPSNKVTEKGKDVELRCDPISGHTALYWYRQSLGQGLEFLIYFQGNSAPDKSGLPSDRFSAERTGGSVSTLTIQRTQQEDSAVYLCASSLVRGRETGANVLTFGAGSRLTVL.

J is TRBJ2-1 and V is TRBV6-5; no reliable D call. The CDR3 totals 15 residues. The germline V and J ends were trimmed by 3 bases and 1 base, with 10 bases remaining between them. In germline, CDR1 is MNHEY, CDR2 SVGAGI. CDR3 DNA: TGTGCCAGCAGTTATTCTCGTCAGTCCTACAATGAGCAGTTCTTC. Protein product: CASSYSRQSYNEQFF.

This clone was recorded a few times. The V call is TRBV6-5, the J call TRBJ2-1, with 11 bases matching TRBD1. This CDR3 is built from 15 residues. J was trimmed by 6 bases and V by 6 bases; bases with no gene match: 7. Germline V lookup: CDR1 MNHEY, CDR2 SVGAGI. DNA of the CDR3: TGTGCCAGCAGGACGGAGGGACAGGGGGGCAATGAGCAGTTCTTC. Amino acid sequence: CASRTEGQGGNEQFF.

The V gene is TRBV11-2, the J gene TRBJ2-7; the D gene is possibly TRBD1 (6 bases). Germline V lookup: CDR1 SGHAT, CDR2 FQNNGV. CDR3 size: 12 residues. Trimming stripped 5 bases from V and 9 bases from J, with 14 bases between. The CDR3 DNA reads TGTGCCAGCAGCACGAACAGGGTCACGCAGTACTTC. Residues: CASSTNRVTQYF.

The table lists this clone with a few counts. The J gene is TRBJ2-1, the V gene TRBV11-2; possible D gene TRBD1, 6 bases. The germline gives CDR1 SGHAT, CDR2 FQNNGV. CDR3 length: 17 amino acids. V shed 5 bases and J shed 5 bases, with 22 bases lying between them. The CDR3 bases are TGTGCCAGCAGCCCCCTTGCAGGGGCTAAAGGGGACAATGAGCAGTTCTTC. The encoded protein is CASSPLAGAKGDNEQFF.